The present entry profiles one T cell receptor (beta chain) with its context. This CDR3 is built from 15 residues. V was clipped by 2 bases and J by 10 bases, with 20 bases between them. Germline assignment: CDR1 MNHNS and CDR2 SASEGT. The sample is drawn from a study of cytomegalovirus exposure and HLA in healthy donors. The method was immunoSEQ multiplex PCR; TCRdb's version includes in-frame clones alone and lacks a portion of them. The repertoire includes about 240,000 clones, roughly 86% of them detected once, and over 0.95% sits in the top ten. Sequenced material: PBMCs. This clonotype originated in a woman in her 30s in good health and CMV-seropositive. V usage is TRBV6-1 and J usage is TRBJ1-1; D remains ambiguous. The CDR3 loop is CASSESWSGLPSAFF. The CDR3 nucleotides are TGTGCCAGCAGTGAATCATGGTCAGGACTACCCTCAGCTTTCTTT.